These 26 T cell receptor beta chains were all obtained from the same sample, sequenced in a study of shared T cell receptors in the human thymus (dated by TCRdb to about 2021). Receptor amplification or capture employed the immunoSEQ multiplex PCR assay. This immuneACCESS table, as held by TCRdb, lists in-frame sequences with V and J called but not all clones. Of the missing ones, under half trace to an unresolved V gene in checked studies; the others have no known cause. The sample profile shows 700,000 to 750,000 clones; approximately 83% of them were found once. Of the sample, more than 0.008% is held by the ten largest clones. The same data also went into a second study, on human thymus T cells.

Sequenced input: thymocytes. The receptors derive from a girl younger than two with a congenital heart defect. Donor details come from another sample of the same person, matched by shared clones.

CDR3 DNA: TGTGCCAGCAGTGCCCACCGGGAGACAGTAGGGGGAAACACCATATATTTT. Residues: CASSAHRETVGGNTIYF. The chain joins TRBV28 to TRBJ1-3; tentative D call: TRBD1 (5 bases). The germline V gene has CDR1 MDHEN and CDR2 SYDVKM. The CDR3 runs to 17 residues. V was shortened by 5 bases and J by 4 bases, with 21 bases between the two germline ends.

The rearrangement joins TRBV19 to TRBJ1-2; 8 positions agree with TRBD1. V was pared by 5 bases and J by 4 bases, with 9 bases of the junction left unmatched. CDR3 size: 15 residues. Per germline, CDR1 LNHDA and CDR2 SQIVND (reference sequence). CDR3: CASSLRDRYPYGYTF. CDR3 DNA sequence: TGTGCCAGTAGTCTGCGGGACAGGTATCCCTATGGCTACACCTTC. The full variable domain, its missing parts supplied by reference TRBV19 and TRBJ1-2, is DGGITQSPKYLFRKEGQNVTLSCEQNLNHDAMYWYRQDPGQGLRLIYYSQIVNDFQKGDIAEGYSVSREKKESFPLTVTSAQKNPTAFYLCASSLRDRYPYGYTFGSGTRLTVV.

The chain links TRBV5-1 to TRBJ2-4; 7 bases map to TRBD2. CDR1 is SGHRS, CDR2 YFSETQ, per germline. This CDR3 is 18 amino acids long. V shed 0 bases, J shed 4 bases, and the junction held 13 bases outside the gene matches. DNA for the CDR3: TGCGCCAGCAGCTTGGGACCTAGCGGCGTAGGACTGAAAAACATTCAGTACTTC. Its protein product is CASSLGPSGVGLKNIQYF.

The chain uses TRBV9 and TRBJ2-5; 11 bases map to TRBD2. Germline V lookup: CDR1 SGDLS, CDR2 YYNGEE. This CDR3 has 15 amino acids. V was clipped by 4 bases and J by 3 bases; unmatched bases: 5. CDR3 sequence (DNA): TGTGCCAGCAGCTGGACTAGCGGGCGGAAAGAGACCCAGTACTTC. Encoded protein: CASSWTSGRKETQYF. Filled out from reference TRBV9 and TRBJ2-5, the complete variable domain reads DSGVTQTPKHLITATGQRVTLRCSPRSGDLSVYWYQQSLDQGLQFLIQYYNGEERAKGNILERFSAQQFPDLHSELNLSSLELGDSALYFCASSWTSGRKETQYFGPGTRLLVL.

There are a few counts of this clone. The V gene is TRBV28, the J gene TRBJ1-4, with TRBD1 matching over 10 bases. Germline assignment: CDR1 MDHEN and CDR2 SYDVKM. Trimming removed 4 bases from V and 8 bases from J; junction bases left unmatched: 4. The CDR3 is made up of 14 amino acids. CDR3 in DNA: TGTGCCAGCAGTTCCAGGGACAGGGGCGAAAAACTGTTTTTT. The encoded protein is CASSSRDRGEKLFF.

CDR3 nucleotide sequence: TGCGCCAGCAGCAAACGCCTGGGCAGGGGGGATAAAAACATTCAGTACTTC. It is translated as CASSKRLGRGDKNIQYF. V and J are TRBV4-3 and TRBJ2-4; D may be TRBD1 (7 bases). The CDR3 is made up of 17 amino acids. Per germline, CDR1 LGHNA and CDR2 YSLEER. V dropped 5 bases and J dropped 4 bases, with 21 bases sitting between them.

J is TRBJ1-5 and V is TRBV5-1, with no clear D. This CDR3 is 17 amino acids long. With 1 base removed from V and 2 bases from J, the gap between germline ends came to 16 bases. CDR1 is SGHRS and CDR2 is YFSETQ in the germline V gene. As DNA, the CDR3 is TGCGCCAGCAGCTTGTGGGCCAGAGGGAAGGGCAATCAGCCCCAGCATTTT. Amino acid sequence: CASSLWARGKGNQPQHF. Looking up the rest from reference TRBV5-1 and TRBJ1-5 gives the full variable domain: KAGVTQTPRYLIKTRGQQVTLSCSPISGHRSVSWYQQTPGQGLQFLFEYFSETQRNKGNFPGRFSGRQFSNSRSEMNVSTLELGDSALYLCASSLWARGKGNQPQHFGDGTRLSIL.

This clone was recorded a few times. The genes are TRBV4-1 and TRBJ1-5; D perhaps matches TRBD1 (5 bases). The CDR3 covers 19 residues. Germline assignment: CDR1 MGHRA and CDR2 YSYEKL. Trimming pared 1 base from V and 4 bases from J, leaving 23 bases between. The CDR3 DNA is TGCGCCAGCAGCCAAGCGACCGGGGGGGAGGCGTTTCTGAATCAGCCCCAGCATTTT. It encodes CASSQATGGEAFLNQPQHF.

The rearrangement joins TRBV4-3 to TRBJ2-7, with TRBD1 as a possible D gene (5 bases). CDR3 length: 14 amino acids. V was cut by 1 base and J by 0 bases, with 7 bases left in between. Germline loops: CDR1 LGHNA, CDR2 YSLEER. The CDR3 loop reads CASSQGGSSYEQYF. CDR3 DNA: TGCGCCAGCAGCCAAGGGGGCAGCTCCTACGAGCAGTACTTC.

This chain links TRBV10-3 with TRBJ1-2; D not resolved. The CDR3 is 12 amino acids. Trimming shortened V by 2 bases and J by 10 bases, and 11 bases separated the two germline ends. Germline values: CDR1 ENHRY, CDR2 SYGVKD. The CDR3 nucleotides read TGTGCCATCAGTGAGCAATTGGCGGTCTACACCTTC. Protein: CAISEQLAVYTF.

The chain joins TRBV10-3 to TRBJ1-5; a weak D match, TRBD1 (5 bases). The CDR3 loop spans 13 amino acids. The germline CDR1 and CDR2 sequences are ENHRY and SYGVKD. Trimming removed 8 bases at V and 5 bases at J, with 13 bases between. The CDR3 coding sequence is TGTGCCATCCGACCGGACATTTATCAGCCCCAGCATTTT. Translated: CAIRPDIYQPQHF.

The chain carries TRBV4-3 and TRBJ2-1; 13 nucleotides match TRBD2. V trimming: 0 bases; J trimming: 0 bases; junction bases outside the gene matches: 8. CDR1 is LGHNA, CDR2 YSLEER, per germline. The CDR3 spans 20 residues. The CDR3 spells CASSQDLLAGGKSSYNEQFF. CDR3 DNA: TGCGCCAGCAGCCAAGACCTACTAGCGGGGGGGAAAAGCTCCTACAATGAGCAGTTCTTC.

The rearrangement links TRBV5-1 to TRBJ2-7; D might be TRBD1 (6 bases). The germline V and J ends were trimmed by 4 bases and 1 base, with 9 bases remaining between them. CDR1 and CDR2 (germline): SGHRS, YFSETQ. This CDR3 is built from 13 residues. This CDR3 reads CASSRGQSYEQYF. The CDR3 bases are TGCGCCAGCAGCCGAGGACAGTCCTACGAGCAGTACTTC. Together with reference TRBV5-1 and TRBJ2-7, the CDR3 gives the full variable domain: KAGVTQTPRYLIKTRGQQVTLSCSPISGHRSVSWYQQTPGQGLQFLFEYFSETQRNKGNFPGRFSGRQFSNSRSEMNVSTLELGDSALYLCASSRGQSYEQYFGPGTRLTVT.

The V call is TRBV23-1, the J call TRBJ2-7, with 7 positions matching TRBD1. TRBV23-1 qualifies as an ORF whose function is uncertain. Trimming cost V 7 bases and J 3 bases; bases outside gene matches: 21. This CDR3 spans 18 amino acids. The DNA of the CDR3 is TGCGCCAGCAACCTCGGTGGACAGGTCCACGAGAAATTCTACGAGCAGTACTTC. Its translation is CASNLGGQVHEKFYEQYF.

The chain joins TRBV7-3 to TRBJ1-2; TRBD1 aligns across 8 bases. The CDR3 length is 15 residues. Germline V gene sequence: CDR1 SGHTA, CDR2 FQGTGA. With V trimmed by 2 bases and J by 7 bases, 9 bases remained unmatched. The CDR3 loop is CASSLGSGGMRGYTF. Here the CDR3 DNA reads TGTGCCAGCAGCTTAGGGTCAGGGGGCATGCGTGGCTACACCTTC.

Comments on this clone: Other DNA sequences in the sample encode the same CDR3. The chain has TRBV7-2 and TRBJ1-2; possibly TRBD1 for D (5 bases). In germline, CDR1 is SGHTA, CDR2 FQGNSA. The CDR3 has 13 amino acids. Deletions cut 0 bases from V and 4 bases from J, with 6 bases between. CDR3 region: CASSLAGGYGYTF. DNA of the CDR3: TGTGCCAGCAGCTTAGCGGGGGGCTATGGCTACACCTTC.

The rearrangement links TRBV5-6 to TRBJ1-2, with D maybe TRBD1 (5 bases). The ends were cut back, 5 bases at V and 2 bases at J, with 10 bases in the middle. Germline V gene data show CDR1 as SGHDT and CDR2 as YYEEEE. The CDR3 is 13 amino acids. DNA of the CDR3: TGTGCCAGCAGGATAGACAGCAACTATGGCTACACCTTC. This codes for CASRIDSNYGYTF.

The chain joins TRBV7-2 to TRBJ1-2, with D perhaps TRBD1 (5 bases). Germline CDR1 SGHTA, CDR2 FQGNSA. This CDR3 spans 15 amino acids. V lost 5 bases, J lost 2 bases, and 15 bases lay in between. The CDR3 bases are TGTGCCAGCAGCATACCAGACAGCCCAAACTATGGCTACACCTTC. As protein: CASSIPDSPNYGYTF.

The rearrangement links TRBV13 to TRBJ2-1, with D unresolved. CDR1 is PRHDT and CDR2 is FYEKMQ in the germline V gene (reference sequence). CDR3 length: 14 amino acids. V lost 0 bases, J lost 7 bases, and 10 bases lay in between. The CDR3 DNA follows: TGTGCCAGCAGCTTAGGCCGCGACATAAATGAGCAGTTCTTC. Residues: CASSLGRDINEQFF.

This chain links TRBV27 with TRBJ1-1; D is perhaps TRBD1 (5 bases). This CDR3 spans 15 amino acids. Trimming shortened V by 8 bases and J by 3 bases, and 19 bases separated the two germline ends. CDR1 is MNHEY, CDR2 SMNVEV, per germline (reference sequence). In nucleotides, the CDR3 is TGTGCCAGCCGGGACTCCGCCCCTACTTACACTGAAGCTTTCTTT. Residues: CASRDSAPTYTEAFF.

The chain's CDR3 is CASSLSCRTGSLRVYEQYF. The CDR3 DNA reads TGCGCCAGCAGCTTGTCTTGTAGGACAGGGTCTCTACGGGTCTACGAGCAGTACTTC. The chain employs TRBV5-1 and TRBJ2-7; 8 positions match TRBD1. This CDR3 has 19 amino acids. From germline, CDR1 is SGHRS and CDR2 YFSETQ. Trimming removed 1 base from V and 3 bases from J; junction bases left unmatched: 18.

The chain recombines TRBV5-5 with TRBJ2-7, with 12 positions matching TRBD1. The CDR3 covers 17 residues. CDR1 and CDR2 (germline): SGHKS, YYEKEE (reference sequence). Germline trimming cut 4 bases from V and 4 bases from J; bases unmatched to any gene: 12. The CDR3 loop is CASSNNSPGQGAYEQYF. The CDR3 DNA sequence: TGTGCCAGCAGCAACAACTCCCCGGGACAGGGGGCTTACGAGCAGTACTTC. Combining the CDR3 with reference TRBV5-5 and TRBJ2-7 gives the whole variable domain DAGVTQSPTHLIKTRGQQVTLRCSPISGHKSVSWYQQVLGQGPQFIFQYYEKEERGRGNFPDRFSARQFPNYSSELNVNALLLGDSALYLCASSNNSPGQGAYEQYFGPGTRLTVT.

The V and J genes are TRBV5-6 and TRBJ1-5; D is ambiguous. Germline CDR1 is SGHDT and CDR2 is YYEEEE. The V end was cut by 0 bases, the J end by 0 bases, with 10 bases between. This CDR3 has 16 residues. In DNA form, the CDR3 reads TGTGCCAGCAGCTTGGTACAGCTATATAGCAATCAGCCCCAGCATTTT. Encoded protein: CASSLVQLYSNQPQHF.

The chain joins TRBV7-4 to TRBJ2-5; 10 bases are a match to TRBD1. Germline CDR1 is SGHVT and CDR2 is SQSDAQ. J gave up 4 bases and V 3 bases, and 8 bases lay outside the gene matches. This CDR3 has 16 residues. CDR3 in amino acids: CASSFKRTGGRETQYF. The CDR3 coding sequence is TGTGCCAGCAGCTTTAAACGGACAGGGGGAAGAGAGACCCAGTACTTC.

This clone was found once. The chain employs TRBV5-6 and TRBJ2-3, with 8 bases fitting TRBD1. The germline V gene encodes CDR1 SGHDT and CDR2 YYEEEE. The CDR3 totals 16 residues. Unmatched junction bases numbered 6, after V lost 0 bases and J lost 3 bases. CDR3 nucleotide sequence: TGTGCCAGCAGCTTGGCCCCGGGACAGGAGACAGATACGCAGTATTTT. Its translation is CASSLAPGQETDTQYF. Complete variable domain (other parts from reference TRBV5-6 and TRBJ2-3): DAGVTQSPTHLIKTRGQQVTLRCSPKSGHDTVSWYQQALGQGPQFIFQYYEEEERQRGNFPDRFSGHQFPNYSSELNVNALLLGDSALYLCASSLAPGQETDTQYFGPGTRLTVL.

This rearrangement joins TRBV29-1 to TRBJ2-1; 12 bases align to TRBD2. V lost 5 bases to trimming and J lost 8 bases; unmatched junction nucleotides: 13. Looked up from germline, CDR1 is SQVTM and CDR2 is ANQGSEA. The CDR3 sequence is 16 residues long. The CDR3 coding sequence is TGCAGCGTTAGTCTAGCGGGGGGGCTAGGCATTCATGAGCAGTTCTTC. Protein: CSVSLAGGLGIHEQFF.